These T cell receptor beta chains were read from a single sample in a study of response to subunit inactivated influenza vaccine. MiXCR, run by TCRdb on the RT-PCR reads, gives a single entry per CDR3 protein. There are about half a million distinct CDR3 sequences in the sample; over 9.5% occur only once, and 12% lies in the top ten. This sample comprised PBMCs from blood, obtained more than 35 days after vaccination. Every receptor here comes from a man aged 45-65 years who received an inactivated influenza vaccine. CDR3s include the opening cysteine and the closing phenylalanine or tryptophan. Each record gives: V gene, clone size, D gene, CDR3 length, J gene, CDR3 protein, CDR3 DNA. A D gene is named only where the DNA matches it firmly. Some rows have no size entry. The others give once, few or many, or a class for an expanded clone.

V gene: TRBV7-2; clone size: NA; D gene: NA; CDR3 length: 17; J gene: TRBJ1-2; CDR3 protein: CASSPQFGRQGNNGYTF; CDR3 DNA: TGTGCCAGCAGCCCTCAGTTCGGAAGGCAGGGTAACAATGGCTACACCTTC
V gene: TRBV5-1; clone size: many; D gene: TRBD1; CDR3 length: 16; J gene: TRBJ2-2; CDR3 protein: CASSPYRDRLTGELFF; CDR3 DNA: TGCGCCAGCAGCCCTTACCGGGACAGGCTAACCGGGGAGCTGTTTTTT
V gene: TRBV4-1; clone size: NA; D gene: TRBD1; CDR3 length: 17; J gene: TRBJ1-5; CDR3 protein: CASSQDATGQGYQPQHF; CDR3 DNA: TGCGCCAGCAGCCAAGACGCGACTGGACAGGGCTATCAGCCCCAGCATTTT
V gene: TRBV12-3/TRBV12-4; clone size: NA; D gene: TRBD2; CDR3 length: 14; J gene: TRBJ2-1; CDR3 protein: CASSASGSYNEQFF; CDR3 DNA: TGTGCCAGCAGTGCTAGCGGGTCCTACAATGAGCAGTTCTTC
V gene: TRBV24-1; clone size: many; D gene: NA; CDR3 length: 13; J gene: TRBJ2-5; CDR3 protein: CATSDFAGETQYF; CDR3 DNA: TGTGCCACCAGTGATTTTGCTGGAGAGACCCAGTACTTC
V gene: TRBV7-6; clone size: NA; D gene: TRBD1; CDR3 length: 13; J gene: TRBJ2-1; CDR3 protein: CASSLGQPLEQFF; CDR3 DNA: TGTGCCAGCAGCTTGGGACAGCCCTTAGAGCAGTTCTTC
V gene: TRBV6-4; clone size: few; D gene: NA; CDR3 length: 13; J gene: TRBJ2-2; CDR3 protein: CASSQENTGELFF; CDR3 DNA: TGTGCCAGCTCCCAGGAGAACACCGGGGAGCTGTTTTTT
V gene: TRBV20-1; clone size: NA; D gene: NA; CDR3 length: 13; J gene: TRBJ1-2; CDR3 protein: CSARTGLNYGYTF; CDR3 DNA: TGCAGTGCTAGGACAGGCCTTAACTATGGCTACACCTTC
V gene: TRBV4-3; clone size: few; D gene: TRBD2; CDR3 length: 17; J gene: TRBJ2-1; CDR3 protein: CASSLAFAGVSYNEQFF; CDR3 DNA: TGCGCCAGCAGCCTCGCCTTTGCGGGGGTGTCCTACAATGAGCAGTTCTTC
V gene: TRBV12-3/TRBV12-4; clone size: many; D gene: TRBD1; CDR3 length: 15; J gene: TRBJ2-2; CDR3 protein: CASSHRGSNTGELFF; CDR3 DNA: TGTGCCAGCAGCCACAGGGGATCCAACACCGGGGAGCTGTTTTTT
V gene: TRBV20-1; clone size: few; D gene: TRBD2; CDR3 length: 16; J gene: TRBJ2-5; CDR3 protein: CSAMRLLAGGEETQYF; CDR3 DNA: TGCAGTGCTATGAGGCTCCTAGCGGGGGGGGAGGAGACCCAGTACTTC
V gene: TRBV18; clone size: NA; D gene: NA; CDR3 length: 12; J gene: TRBJ2-3; CDR3 protein: CASSPKPDTQYF; CDR3 DNA: TGTGCCAGCTCACCGAAGCCAGATACGCAGTATTTT
V gene: TRBV28; clone size: few; D gene: TRBD1; CDR3 length: 14; J gene: TRBJ1-2; CDR3 protein: CASSQQGVSYGYTF; CDR3 DNA: TGTGCCAGCAGCCAACAGGGGGTGAGCTATGGCTACACCTTC
V gene: TRBV7-9; clone size: few; D gene: TRBD1; CDR3 length: 15; J gene: TRBJ2-3; CDR3 protein: CASSSPGQGIDTQYF; CDR3 DNA: TGTGCCAGCAGCTCTCCGGGACAGGGGATCGATACGCAGTATTTT
V gene: TRBV7-2; clone size: many; D gene: TRBD2; CDR3 length: 13; J gene: TRBJ2-7; CDR3 protein: CASSSAGGYEQYF; CDR3 DNA: TGTGCCAGCAGTTCGGCGGGAGGGTACGAGCAGTACTTC
V gene: TRBV27; clone size: many; D gene: TRBD2; CDR3 length: 14; J gene: TRBJ2-3; CDR3 protein: CASWGLAKTDTQYF; CDR3 DNA: TGTGCCAGCTGGGGACTAGCTAAGACAGATACGCAGTATTTT
V gene: TRBV5-1; clone size: NA; D gene: NA; CDR3 length: 15; J gene: TRBJ2-5; CDR3 protein: CASSSEPGLQETQYF; CDR3 DNA: TGCGCCAGCAGCTCCGAACCGGGACTCCAAGAGACCCAGTACTTC
V gene: TRBV7-2; clone size: few; D gene: NA; CDR3 length: 16; J gene: TRBJ2-5; CDR3 protein: CASSLVAGTIQETQYF; CDR3 DNA: TGTGCCAGCAGCTTAGTCGCGGGTACAATCCAAGAGACCCAGTACTTC
V gene: TRBV20-1; clone size: NA; D gene: NA; CDR3 length: 12; J gene: TRBJ1-2; CDR3 protein: CSAKTANYGYTF; CDR3 DNA: TGCAGTGCTAAGACAGCGAATTATGGCTACACCTTC
V gene: TRBV2; clone size: few; D gene: NA; CDR3 length: 14; J gene: TRBJ2-7; CDR3 protein: CASTSSRGDYEQYF; CDR3 DNA: TGTGCCAGCACGAGTTCTAGAGGGGACTACGAGCAGTACTTC
V gene: TRBV3-1; clone size: NA; D gene: TRBD2; CDR3 length: 18; J gene: TRBJ2-5; CDR3 protein: CASTAEGGGQLLQETQYF; CDR3 DNA: TGTGCCAGCACCGCGGAGGGCGGGGGGCAACTACTCCAAGAGACCCAGTACTTC
V gene: TRBV20-1; clone size: few; D gene: TRBD2; CDR3 length: 17; J gene: TRBJ2-1; CDR3 protein: CSALGLAGGPLSGGQFF; CDR3 DNA: TGCAGTGCCCTGGGACTAGCGGGAGGCCCTCTCTCTGGAGGGCAGTTCTTC
V gene: TRBV9; clone size: many; D gene: NA; CDR3 length: 13; J gene: TRBJ1-1; CDR3 protein: CASSVRDFTEAFF; CDR3 DNA: TGTGCCAGCAGCGTGAGGGATTTCACTGAAGCTTTCTTT
V gene: TRBV7-2; clone size: NA; D gene: NA; CDR3 length: 15; J gene: TRBJ2-7; CDR3 protein: CASSSLGWGLHEQYF; CDR3 DNA: TGTGCCAGCAGCTCCCTTGGTTGGGGGCTACACGAGCAGTACTTC
V gene: TRBV12-3/TRBV12-4; clone size: many; D gene: TRBD1; CDR3 length: 12; J gene: TRBJ1-2; CDR3 protein: CASRRGTAGYTF; CDR3 DNA: TGTGCCAGCAGACGTGGGACAGCGGGCTACACCTTC
V gene: TRBV2; clone size: many; D gene: TRBD2; CDR3 length: 13; J gene: TRBJ2-7; CDR3 protein: CASSRDYTYEQYF; CDR3 DNA: TGTGCCAGCAGCCGGGACTACACCTACGAGCAGTACTTC
V gene: TRBV20-1; clone size: NA; D gene: NA; CDR3 length: 13; J gene: TRBJ2-5; CDR3 protein: CSASSGLVETQYF; CDR3 DNA: TGCAGTGCTAGTTCGGGCTTGGTAGAGACCCAGTACTTC
V gene: TRBV6-5; clone size: NA; D gene: NA; CDR3 length: 13; J gene: TRBJ1-1; CDR3 protein: CASSYSPRTEAFF; CDR3 DNA: TGTGCCAGCAGTTACTCCCCTCGGACTGAAGCTTTCTTT
V gene: TRBV15; clone size: NA; D gene: TRBD1; CDR3 length: 15; J gene: TRBJ2-1; CDR3 protein: CATSSGTGGFNEQFF; CDR3 DNA: TGTGCCACAAGCAGCGGGACAGGGGGTTTTAATGAGCAGTTCTTC
V gene: TRBV12-3/TRBV12-4; clone size: NA; D gene: TRBD1; CDR3 length: 14; J gene: TRBJ2-7; CDR3 protein: CASTGTGGAYEQYF; CDR3 DNA: TGTGCCAGCACCGGGACAGGAGGGGCCTACGAGCAGTACTTC
V gene: TRBV29-1; clone size: many; D gene: NA; CDR3 length: 13; J gene: TRBJ1-1; CDR3 protein: CSVSENINTEAFF; CDR3 DNA: TGCAGCGTTTCCGAGAATATAAACACTGAAGCTTTCTTT
V gene: TRBV24-1; clone size: few; D gene: NA; CDR3 length: 14; J gene: TRBJ2-1; CDR3 protein: CATSKTGTNNEQFF; CDR3 DNA: TGTGCCACCAGTAAGACCGGGACCAACAATGAGCAGTTCTTC
V gene: TRBV5-5; clone size: many; D gene: NA; CDR3 length: 15; J gene: TRBJ1-1; CDR3 protein: CASSGSDTGRTEAFF; CDR3 DNA: TGTGCCAGCAGCGGGTCCGACACCGGGAGGACTGAAGCTTTCTTT
V gene: TRBV5-1; clone size: few; D gene: TRBD1; CDR3 length: 16; J gene: TRBJ2-7; CDR3 protein: CASSLNPGQGFHEQYF; CDR3 DNA: TGCGCCAGCAGCTTGAATCCGGGACAGGGGTTCCACGAGCAGTACTTC
V gene: TRBV20-1; clone size: NA; D gene: NA; CDR3 length: 13; J gene: TRBJ1-1; CDR3 protein: CSAREGWSTEAFF; CDR3 DNA: TGCAGTGCTAGAGAGGGGTGGAGCACTGAAGCTTTCTTT
V gene: TRBV4-2; clone size: NA; D gene: NA; CDR3 length: 19; J gene: TRBJ2-1; CDR3 protein: CASSPGIVGYVSSYNEQFF; CDR3 DNA: TGTGCCAGCAGCCCGGGCATTGTTGGTTATGTTAGCTCCTACAATGAGCAGTTCTTC
V gene: TRBV13; clone size: NA; D gene: NA; CDR3 length: 14; J gene: TRBJ2-7; CDR3 protein: CASSQRHRSYEQYF; CDR3 DNA: TGTGCCAGCAGCCAAAGACACCGTTCCTACGAGCAGTACTTC
V gene: TRBV11-2; clone size: NA; D gene: NA; CDR3 length: 16; J gene: TRBJ1-1; CDR3 protein: CASSSLKGEGNTEAFF; CDR3 DNA: TGTGCCAGCAGCTCACTAAAGGGGGAGGGGAACACTGAAGCTTTCTTT
V gene: TRBV7-9; clone size: NA; D gene: TRBD1; CDR3 length: 16; J gene: TRBJ2-3; CDR3 protein: CASSLTGGVFPDTQYF; CDR3 DNA: TGTGCCAGCAGCTTAACAGGGGGCGTGTTCCCAGATACGCAGTATTTT
V gene: TRBV28; clone size: few; D gene: TRBD2; CDR3 length: 19; J gene: TRBJ2-3; CDR3 protein: CASSLFWTSGRAGADTQYF; CDR3 DNA: TGTGCCAGCAGTTTATTTTGGACTAGCGGGAGGGCCGGCGCAGATACGCAGTATTTT
V gene: TRBV5-1; clone size: few; D gene: TRBD1; CDR3 length: 15; J gene: TRBJ2-5; CDR3 protein: CASSPGTGGQETQYF; CDR3 DNA: TGCGCCAGCAGCCCAGGGACAGGGGGCCAAGAGACCCAGTACTTC
V gene: TRBV7-9; clone size: NA; D gene: NA; CDR3 length: 15; J gene: TRBJ2-4; CDR3 protein: CASSLALGGGNIQYF; CDR3 DNA: TGTGCCAGCAGCTTAGCGCTCGGTGGCGGAAACATTCAGTACTTC
V gene: TRBV5-4; clone size: NA; D gene: NA; CDR3 length: 15; J gene: TRBJ2-6; CDR3 protein: CASSPTLAGANVLTF; CDR3 DNA: TGTGCCAGCAGCCCCACTCTTGCTGGGGCCAACGTCCTGACTTTC
V gene: TRBV7-2; clone size: few; D gene: NA; CDR3 length: 15; J gene: TRBJ1-1; CDR3 protein: CASSLAPLPHTEAFF; CDR3 DNA: TGTGCCAGCAGCTTAGCCCCTCTACCTCACACTGAAGCTTTCTTT
V gene: TRBV6-5; clone size: NA; D gene: NA; CDR3 length: 15; J gene: TRBJ2-7; CDR3 protein: CASSYGQRAIDEQYF; CDR3 DNA: TGTGCCAGCAGTTACGGACAGCGGGCGATCGACGAGCAGTACTTC
V gene: TRBV20-1; clone size: few; D gene: NA; CDR3 length: 12; J gene: TRBJ2-7; CDR3 protein: CSASHLSYEQYF; CDR3 DNA: TGCAGTGCTAGCCACCTCTCCTACGAGCAGTACTTC
V gene: TRBV10-3; clone size: many; D gene: NA; CDR3 length: 13; J gene: TRBJ2-3; CDR3 protein: CAISAYSTDTQYF; CDR3 DNA: TGTGCCATCAGTGCCTACAGCACAGATACGCAGTATTTT
V gene: TRBV12-3/TRBV12-4; clone size: few; D gene: NA; CDR3 length: 13; J gene: TRBJ2-1; CDR3 protein: CASSLAGTGEQFF; CDR3 DNA: TGTGCCAGCAGCCTTGCCGGGACGGGTGAGCAGTTCTTC
V gene: TRBV12-3/TRBV12-4; clone size: few; D gene: NA; CDR3 length: 15; J gene: TRBJ2-2; CDR3 protein: CASSQTQGGTGELFF; CDR3 DNA: TGTGCCAGCAGTCAAACACAGGGAGGCACCGGGGAGCTGTTTTTT